A single sample is the source of the 27 T cell receptor beta chains below, sequenced in a study of T cells in Graves' hyperthyroidism and ophthalmopathy. RNA transcripts served as the template for amplifying TCR beta CDR3 regions. The HTBI set primed first-round TCR CDR3 RT-PCR. TCRdb ran MiXCR on the multiplex PCR reads and lists one entry per CDR3 protein. Among about 150,000 distinct CDR3 sequences listed, roughly a fifth were seen once. What was sequenced was blood. The receptor source for this set is a woman between 45 and 65 years old with Graves' hyperthyroidism that later progressed to Graves' ophthalmopathy.

V usage is TRBV6-1 and J usage is TRBJ2-2; 7 bases match TRBD1. Germline-derived CDR1 and CDR2 are MNHNS and SASEGT. The CDR3 contains 15 residues. The trim removed 8 bases at V and 3 bases at J, leaving 9 bases unmatched. CDR3 DNA: TGTGCCAGCGGACCGGGACAGTTGTACACCGGGGAGCTGTTTTTT. Protein sequence: CASGPGQLYTGELFF.

This clonotype was seen many times. The J gene is TRBJ2-5, the V gene TRBV6-1; tentative D call: TRBD1 (6 bases). The germline V gene has CDR1 MNHNS and CDR2 SASEGT. The CDR3 runs to 16 residues. V lost 8 bases, J lost 4 bases, and 23 bases lay in between. CDR3 protein: CASGTGTRGRGETQYF. CDR3 DNA: TGTGCCAGCGGGACGGGGACCAGGGGTAGGGGAGAGACCCAGTACTTC.

This clonotype has more than one count but fewer than ten. The CDR3 sequence: CASSLATEAFF. CDR3 DNA: TGTGCCAGCAGCCTGGCTACTGAAGCTTTCTTT. The chain is built from TRBV7-9 and TRBJ1-1; D call uncertain. V was shortened by 5 bases and J by 5 bases, with 6 bases between the two germline ends. CDR1 is SEHNR, CDR2 FQNEAQ, per germline (reference sequence). The CDR3 is 11 amino acids.

Comment on this clonotype: A junction end diverges from the germline sequence, so it may reflect a read error. The chain is built from TRBV5-1 and TRBJ2-4, with D unresolved. This CDR3 region has 17 residues. Germline loops: CDR1 SGHRS, CDR2 YFSETQ. The CDR3 reads CASSLAGRLLAKNIQYF. As DNA, the CDR3 is TGCGCCAGCAGTTTGGCCGGAAGGTTACTAGCCAAAAACATTCAGTACTTC.

The chain uses TRBV2 and TRBJ2-1; TRBD1 matches at 7 bases. J was trimmed by 5 bases and V by 2 bases; bases with no gene match: 6. Germline loops: CDR1 SNHLY, CDR2 FYNNEI. This CDR3 has 15 amino acids. CDR3 nucleotide sequence: TGTGCCAGCAGTGAAAGGGGGCGCAACAACAATGAGCAGTTCTTC. This gives the protein CASSERGRNNNEQFF.

This clonotype has a count of ten or more. The CDR3 region has the DNA TGTGCCAGCAGTTACTCGAGAGGGGGAGGAGAAGCTTTCTTT. Translating it yields CASSYSRGGGEAFF. The chain couples TRBV6-5 to TRBJ1-1, with TRBD1 as a possible D gene (6 bases). Deletions cut 0 bases from V and 8 bases from J, with 13 bases between. Germline V lookup: CDR1 MNHEY, CDR2 SVGAGI. The CDR3 loop spans 14 amino acids.

The table lists this clonotype with many counts. The chain carries TRBV28 and TRBJ1-5, with a possible D match to TRBD1 (6 bases). CDR3 length equals 15 residues. Looked up from germline, CDR1 is MDHEN and CDR2 is SYDVKM. V shed 4 bases and J shed 6 bases, with 16 bases lying between them. The CDR3 region has the DNA TGTGCCAGCAGTTCCGGCTCAAGGGGGGGTCAGCCCCAGCATTTT. Protein product: CASSSGSRGGQPQHF.

This clonotype has more than one count but fewer than ten. This chain joins TRBV6-2 or TRBV6-3 and TRBJ1-5, with 7 bases identical to TRBD1. The V gene's germline CDR1 is MNHEY and CDR2 SVGEGT. V gave up 5 bases and J gave up 1 base; unmatched junction bases: 8. The CDR3 runs to 16 residues. As DNA, the CDR3 is TGTGCCAGCAGTGGACACGGACAGGTGAGCAATCAGCCCCAGCATTTT. This translates into CASSGHGQVSNQPQHF.

In its sample, this clonotype was seen many times. DNA for the CDR3: TGTGCCTGGAGTAGTGGCGGGAAGCAAGAGACCCAGTACTTC. Amino acids: CAWSSGGKQETQYF. The chain employs TRBV30 and TRBJ2-5; possible D gene TRBD2, 6 bases. CDR1 GTSNPN and CDR2 SVGIG come from the germline V gene (reference sequence). This CDR3 contains 14 residues. The V end was cut by 2 bases, the J end by 2 bases, with 12 bases between.

The chain joins TRBV11-2 to TRBJ2-1, with D maybe TRBD2 (5 bases). Trimming left V 5 bases short and J 10 bases short, with 15 bases between. This CDR3 is 13 amino acids long. CDR1 is SGHAT, CDR2 FQNNGV, per germline. The CDR3 bases are TGTGCCAGCAGCCCCTTCCCTGCGGGCGAGCAGTTCTTC. Amino acid sequence: CASSPFPAGEQFF.

The chain combines TRBV20-1 with TRBJ1-2; perhaps TRBD1 as D (6 bases). The CDR3 covers 15 residues. V was clipped by 3 bases and J by 6 bases, with 20 bases between them. From germline, CDR1 is DFQATT and CDR2 SNEGSKA (reference sequence). The CDR3 loop is CSASPTWTDLNGYTF. In DNA, the CDR3 is TGCAGTGCTAGCCCCACTTGGACAGACCTAAATGGCTACACCTTC.

This clonotype was counted ten times or more. The gene calls are TRBV2 and TRBJ1-2; no clear D gene. CDR3 size: 13 residues. V dropped 1 base and J dropped 4 bases, with 7 bases sitting between them. The germline V gene has CDR1 SNHLY and CDR2 FYNNEI. The CDR3 loop reads CASSEVSLYGYTF. CDR3 nucleotide sequence: TGTGCCAGCAGTGAAGTGTCCCTCTATGGCTACACCTTC.

The chain links TRBV19 to TRBJ1-5, with 10 bases fitting TRBD1. The germline gives CDR1 LNHDA, CDR2 SQIVND (reference sequence). Trimming cost V 10 bases and J 7 bases; bases outside gene matches: 10. There are 14 residues in the CDR3. CDR3 protein: CATRDRGRWQPQHF. For the CDR3, the DNA is TGTGCCACCAGAGACAGGGGGCGATGGCAGCCCCAGCATTTT. The complete variable domain, with remaining parts taken from reference TRBV19 and TRBJ1-5, reads DGGITQSPKYLFRKEGQNVTLSCEQNLNHDAMYWYRQDPGQGLRLIYYSQIVNDFQKGDIAEGYSVSREKKESFPLTVTSAQKNPTAFYLCATRDRGRWQPQHFGDGTRLSIL.

This clonotype was picked up many times. This chain uses TRBV28 with TRBJ2-2; 9 nucleotides agree with TRBD2. The CDR3 is 15 amino acids. V lost 5 bases, J lost 4 bases, and 5 bases stayed unmatched. CDR1 and CDR2 from the germline V gene are MDHEN and SYDVKM. The CDR3 nucleotides are TGTGCCAGCAGTCCCCCGCGGGGGGGCACCGGGGAGCTGTTTTTT. Its translation is CASSPPRGGTGELFF.

The chain recombines TRBV29-1 with TRBJ2-2; D might be TRBD2 (5 bases). The CDR3 loop spans 12 amino acids. Germline V gene lookup returns CDR1 SQVTM and CDR2 ANQGSEA. Trimming shortened V by 7 bases and J by 4 bases, and 10 bases separated the two germline ends. CDR3 in amino acids: CSATSGTGELFF. The DNA of the CDR3 is TGCAGCGCGACGAGCGGCACCGGGGAGCTGTTTTTT.

Ten or more counts support this clonotype. The chain links TRBV12-3 or TRBV12-4 to TRBJ1-2, with 8 bases identical to TRBD1. CDR3 length: 14 residues. V was clipped by 5 bases and J by 8 bases; unmatched bases: 10. CDR3 DNA: TGTGCCAGCAGTCAAGACAGGGGAAAGAGGGGCTACACCTTC. Translating gives CASSQDRGKRGYTF.

This clonotype was picked up many times. The V call is TRBV28, the J call TRBJ2-5, with D possibly matching TRBD2 (6 bases). Germline V gene sequence: CDR1 MDHEN, CDR2 SYDVKM. V was trimmed by 6 bases and J by 1 base, leaving 15 bases between them. The CDR3 contains 15 residues. CDR3 protein: CASRPLANLQETQYF. As DNA, the CDR3 is TGTGCCAGCAGGCCCCTAGCGAACCTCCAAGAGACCCAGTACTTC. The entire variable domain, with the rest obtained from reference TRBV28 and TRBJ2-5, is as follows: DVKVTQSSRYLVKRTGEKVFLECVQDMDHENMFWYRQDPGLGLRLIYFSYDVKMKEKGDIPEGYSVSREKKERFSLILESASTNQTSMYLCASRPLANLQETQYFGPGTRLLVL.

This clonotype was recorded many times. V usage is TRBV6-1 and J usage is TRBJ2-7, with D maybe TRBD2 (6 bases). The CDR3 loop spans 12 amino acids. The germline CDR1 and CDR2 sequences are MNHNS and SASEGT. V was shortened by 4 bases and J by 6 bases, with 10 bases between the two germline ends. CDR3: CASSGLEREQYF. CDR3 bases: TGTGCCAGCAGTGGACTAGAACGCGAGCAGTACTTC.

This clonotype turned up a few times. The chain has TRBV24-1 and TRBJ2-5; 9 bases fit TRBD2. The germline V gene has CDR1 KGHDR and CDR2 SFDVKD. Trimming removed 7 bases from V and 3 bases from J; junction bases left unmatched: 5. The CDR3 sequence is 14 residues long. In nucleotides, the CDR3 is TGTGCCACCAGGTCTGCGGGAGGGGAAGAGACCCAGTACTTC. It yields the protein CATRSAGGEETQYF.

This clonotype occurred once. This sequence joins TRBV7-9 and TRBJ2-7, with TRBD2 matching 13 bases. CDR1 is SEHNR, CDR2 FQNEAQ, per germline (reference sequence). Trimming removed 8 bases from V and 5 bases from J; junction bases left unmatched: 3. The CDR3 sequence is 13 residues long. DNA of the CDR3: TGTGCCAGCGGACTAGCGGGAGTGGACGAGCAGTACTTC. Translating it yields CASGLAGVDEQYF.

This clonotype was observed many times. The genes are TRBV20-1 and TRBJ2-5; 9 nucleotides line up with TRBD1. V trimming: 3 bases; J trimming: 6 bases; junction bases outside the gene matches: 17. Germline CDR1 DFQATT, CDR2 SNEGSKA (reference sequence). This CDR3 region has 17 residues. CDR3 protein: CSASDPVGDRALQTQYF. For the CDR3, the DNA is TGCAGTGCTAGCGACCCGGTGGGGGACAGGGCTTTGCAGACCCAGTACTTC.

This clonotype was picked up a small number of times. The genes are TRBV2 and TRBJ2-2, with D possibly matching TRBD2 (6 bases). Trimming pared 10 bases from V and 6 bases from J, leaving 12 bases between. Germline V gene data show CDR1 as SNHLY and CDR2 as FYNNEI. The CDR3 extends over 12 amino acids. CDR3 DNA: TGTGCCAACCTACTAGCAGCCGGGGAGCTGTTTTTT. This translates into CANLLAAGELFF.

This clonotype was seen once. The J gene is TRBJ2-1, the V gene TRBV5-1; TRBD1 agrees at 9 bases. Germline assignment: CDR1 SGHRS and CDR2 YFSETQ. The CDR3 runs to 15 residues. J lost 9 bases, V lost 0 bases, and 7 bases had no gene match. The CDR3 DNA reads TGCGCCAGCAGCTTGGAAACAGGGGGCCCCACTGAGCAGTTCTTC. This translates into CASSLETGGPTEQFF.

V gene TRBV20-1 combines with J gene TRBJ2-3, with D perhaps matching TRBD1 or TRBD2 (7 bases each). Germline V gene data show CDR1 as DFQATT and CDR2 as SNEGSKA (reference sequence). V dropped 6 bases and J dropped 9 bases, with 16 bases sitting between them. The CDR3 consists of 12 residues. CDR3 residues: CSAPQGGGTQYF. As DNA, the CDR3 is TGCAGTGCCCCGCAGGGGGGGGGGACGCAGTATTTT.

The chain joins TRBV2 to TRBJ1-4; TRBD1 agrees at 8 bases. The CDR3 is 14 amino acids. Germline V CDR1 and CDR2: SNHLY, FYNNEI. J gave up 5 bases and V 6 bases, and 5 bases lay outside the gene matches. CDR3 DNA: TGTGCCAGCAGAGCCGGGACAGGAAATGAAAAACTGTTTTTT. This sequence encodes CASRAGTGNEKLFF. Looking up the rest from reference TRBV2 and TRBJ1-4 gives the full variable domain: EPEVTQTPSHQVTQMGQEVILRCVPISNHLYFYWYRQILGQKVEFLVSFYNNEISEKSEIFDDQFSVERPDGSNFTLKIRSTKLEDSAMYFCASRAGTGNEKLFFGSGTQLSVL.

The sample holds a few counts of this clonotype. The chain couples TRBV12-3 or TRBV12-4 to TRBJ2-6; D is perhaps TRBD1 (6 bases). V shed 6 bases and J shed 1 base, with 10 bases lying between them. This CDR3 contains 15 residues. The CDR3 sequence: CASRTGRSGANVLTF. CDR3 sequence (DNA): TGTGCCAGCAGAACAGGGAGATCTGGGGCCAACGTCCTGACTTTC.

The gene calls are TRBV7-3 and TRBJ2-7; tentatively, D is TRBD1 (6 bases). The CDR3 sequence is 16 residues long. V was pared by 2 bases and J by 5 bases, with 19 bases between. CDR1 is SGHTA, CDR2 FQGTGA, per germline. CDR3 nucleotide sequence: TGTGCCAGCAGCTTAGTGGCCGGTTTACAGGGAGACGAGCAGTACTTC. Amino acid sequence: CASSLVAGLQGDEQYF.